Below, one T cell receptor (beta chain) is given with its context. The protocol was immunoSEQ multiplex PCR, while the TCRdb copy is restricted to in-frame clones and leaves out a portion. Among tens of thousands of clones, roughly four fifths were seen once, and the ten largest hold around 2%. Trimming pared 4 bases from V and 8 bases from J, leaving 10 bases between. The CDR3 sequence is 12 residues long. Germline CDR1 SGHRS, CDR2 YFSETQ. The data were taken from a study of blood T cell repertoires in COVID-19. The source material was peripheral blood. The receptor was derived from a woman aged 60-75 years with acute or convalescent COVID-19. The chain combines TRBV5-1 with TRBJ2-1; perhaps TRBD1 as D (6 bases). The CDR3 DNA reads as TGCGCCAGCAGCCGGGACATTCATGAGCAGTTCTTC. Protein: CASSRDIHEQFF. The full variable domain, its missing parts supplied by reference TRBV5-1 and TRBJ2-1, is KAGVTQTPRYLIKTRGQQVTLSCSPISGHRSVSWYQQTPGQGLQFLFEYFSETQRNKGNFPGRFSGRQFSNSRSEMNVSTLELGDSALYLCASSRDIHEQFFGPGTRLTVL.